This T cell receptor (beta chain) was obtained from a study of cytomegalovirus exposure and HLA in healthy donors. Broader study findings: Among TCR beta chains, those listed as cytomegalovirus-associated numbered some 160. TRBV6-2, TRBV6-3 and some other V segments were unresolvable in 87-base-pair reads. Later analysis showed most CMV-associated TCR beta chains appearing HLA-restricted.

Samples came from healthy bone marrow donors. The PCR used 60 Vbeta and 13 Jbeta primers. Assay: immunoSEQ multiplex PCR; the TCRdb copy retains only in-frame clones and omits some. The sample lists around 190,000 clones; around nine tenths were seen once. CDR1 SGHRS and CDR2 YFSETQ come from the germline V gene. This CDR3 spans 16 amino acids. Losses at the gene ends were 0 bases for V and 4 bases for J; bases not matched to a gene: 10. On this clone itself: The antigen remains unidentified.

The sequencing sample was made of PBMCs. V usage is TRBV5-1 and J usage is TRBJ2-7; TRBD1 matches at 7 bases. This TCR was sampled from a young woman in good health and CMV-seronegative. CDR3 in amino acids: CASSLGGSGTAYEQYF. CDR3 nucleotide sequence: TGCGCCAGCAGCTTGGGGGGCTCTGGGACAGCGTACGAGCAGTACTTC. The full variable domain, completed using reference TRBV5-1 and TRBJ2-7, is KAGVTQTPRYLIKTRGQQVTLSCSPISGHRSVSWYQQTPGQGLQFLFEYFSETQRNKGNFPGRFSGRQFSNSRSEMNVSTLELGDSALYLCASSLGGSGTAYEQYFGPGTRLTVT.